This T cell receptor (beta chain) was identified in a study of T cells in localized non-small cell lung cancer. With regard to this clone: Its antigen remains unknown.

Germline assignment: CDR1 SGHRS and CDR2 YFSETQ. The CDR3 is made up of 14 amino acids. Trimming removed 1 base at V and 1 base at J, with 8 bases between. The method was immunoSEQ multiplex PCR; TCRdb's version includes in-frame clones alone and lacks a portion of them. The sample shows around 80,000 clones, over 70% of them seen only once. Overall study findings and caveats: Heterogeneity is still possible, as just one tumor region was sequenced. Tumor trailed uninvolved adjacent lung in T cell clonality, which peaked there.

This TCR was recovered from a man between 40 and 70 years old with stage II squamous cell lung carcinoma. The sequencing here drew on PBMCs, taken before any cancer treatment. The chain recombines TRBV5-1 with TRBJ1-1, with D unresolved. CDR3 amino acids: CASSLREANTEAFF. In DNA, the CDR3 is TGCGCCAGCAGCTTGCGAGAAGCGAACACTGAAGCTTTCTTT.